This T cell receptor beta chain is drawn from a study of blood T cell repertoires in COVID-19. Study overall: Samples of COVID-19 (acute and convalescent) were obtained from the United States, Italy and Spain. T cells, B-cell-depleted T cells, or PBMCs provided the cDNA or gDNA that served as material.

Per the authors' pipeline: Using reference gene primer amplification, nucleated cell counts were estimated. Repertoires were generated with immunoSEQ multiplex PCR, while TCRdb's copy carries only in-frame clones and drops some. V, J and clone size reflect that table, while D and trimming were determined from the DNA. Of some 220,000 clones listed, roughly 84% are singletons. Per germline, CDR1 SEHNR and CDR2 FQNEAQ (reference sequence). The CDR3 is 16 residues long. After removal of 2 bases from V and 0 bases from J, the junction contained 5 bases not matched to a gene. The clonotype originates from a woman aged 55-69 years who had recovered from COVID-19. The chain couples TRBV7-9 to TRBJ2-3; 7 bases match TRBD2. Sequencing was done on a sample of peripheral blood. Here the CDR3 reads CASSLLLAASTDTQYF. CDR3 sequence (DNA): TGTGCCAGCAGCTTATTGCTAGCGGCTAGCACAGATACGCAGTATTTT.